Listed here are 13 T cell receptor beta chains from one sample, sequenced in a study of CD4 and CD8 cells across lung adenocarcinoma regions. TCRdb analysed the PCR reads with MiXCR anew, one entry per CDR3 protein. The repertoire holds roughly 20,000 distinct CDR3 sequences, roughly 56% seen once, with 24% in the top ten. The sequenced sample consisted of CD8+ T cells from the center of a lung tumor. All receptors come from a female donor with lung adenocarcinoma. The CD4 and CD8 labels of this study may be unreliable.

The chain uses TRBV6-5 and TRBJ2-1; D possibly corresponds to TRBD2 (5 bases). Germline loops: CDR1 MNHEY, CDR2 SVGAGI. The V end lost 4 bases, the J end lost 9 bases, and 13 bases lay between the germline ends. The CDR3 sequence is 13 residues long. The CDR3 bases are TGTGCCAGCAGTTGGGCTAGGCGGGCTGAGCAGTTCTTC. Translated: CASSWARRAEQFF.

This clonotype was detected only once. Relative to the germline gene, one junction end is altered; a read error may explain this. The rearrangement links TRBV10-1 to TRBJ2-1; 7 bases are a match to TRBD2. The CDR3 has 13 residues. Germline V CDR1 and CDR2: WNHNN, SYGVQD (reference sequence). This chain's CDR3 is CARSAGAGTIQFF. CDR3 nucleotides: TGCGCCAGGAGTGCGGGAGCCGGGACTATTCAGTTCTTC.

This clonotype appeared many times. This chain joins TRBV7-2 and TRBJ1-2, with D tentatively TRBD1 (5 bases). Germline V gene data show CDR1 as SGHTA and CDR2 as FQGNSA. The CDR3 is made up of 13 amino acids. Trimming cost V 0 bases and J 8 bases, with 10 bases left between them. The CDR3 protein is CASSLATVPGYTF. DNA for the CDR3: TGTGCCAGCAGCTTAGCGACAGTCCCCGGCTACACCTTC.

The rearrangement uses TRBV4-1 and TRBJ2-3; TRBD2 aligns across 8 bases. The germline CDR1 and CDR2 sequences are MGHRA and YSYEKL. V shed 6 bases, J shed 3 bases, and the junction held 14 bases outside the gene matches. The CDR3 runs to 17 residues. For the CDR3, the DNA is TGCGCCAGCAGTCCCGTAGTAGCGGGAAGGCAGACAGATACGCAGTATTTT. Encoded protein: CASSPVVAGRQTDTQYF.

V is TRBV6-5 and J is TRBJ2-5, with 8 bases fitting TRBD2. The J call may not be correct, given that the DNA end is closer to TRBJ2-1. The CDR3 extends over 14 amino acids. Germline loops: CDR1 MNHEY, CDR2 SVGAGI. CDR3 amino acids: CASSYSREGRMQFF. Written as DNA, the CDR3 is TGTGCCAGCAGTTACTCCCGGGAGGGCCGGATGCAGTTCTTC.

V is TRBV6-5 and J is TRBJ2-1, with 8 bases that match TRBD2. The CDR3 is 14 amino acids. Germline trimming cut 4 bases from V and 6 bases from J; bases unmatched to any gene: 5. Germline values: CDR1 MNHEY, CDR2 SVGAGI. Here the CDR3 DNA reads TGTGCCAGCAGTTCCTCGGGAGGGACCAATGAGCAGTTCTTC. Its protein is CASSSSGGTNEQFF.

This sequence joins TRBV20-1 and TRBJ1-4; no firm D call. The germline gives CDR1 DFQATT, CDR2 SNEGSKA (reference sequence). V gave up 1 base and J gave up 0 bases, with 3 bases separating them. The CDR3 contains 13 residues. DNA for the CDR3: TGCAGTGCTAGAGCGACAACTAATGAAAAACTGTTTTTT. It codes for CSARATTNEKLFF.

The chain is built from TRBV27 and TRBJ2-3; D may be TRBD1 (6 bases). From germline, CDR1 is MNHEY and CDR2 SMNVEV (reference sequence). V gave up 2 bases and J gave up 0 bases, with 9 bases separating them. This CDR3 is built from 15 residues. This CDR3 reads CASSLVGTSTDTQYF. Here the CDR3 DNA reads TGTGCCAGCAGTTTAGTCGGGACAAGCACAGATACGCAGTATTTT.

This sequence joins TRBV6-1 and TRBJ2-3; possibly TRBD2 for D (8 bases). V shed 7 bases and J shed 14 bases, with 28 bases lying between them. The CDR3 length is 15 residues. Germline lookup yields CDR1 MNHNS and CDR2 SASEGT. The CDR3 spells CASKKTGGGTGALYF. The CDR3 DNA reads as TGTGCCAGCAAAAAGACGGGGGGGGGCACAGGGGCGCTGTATTTT.

Many counts were recorded for this clonotype. The CDR3 region is CASNQVTVSEQYF. CDR3 in DNA: TGTGCCAGCAATCAGGTGACGGTTTCCGAGCAGTACTTC. The V and J genes are TRBV11-2 and TRBJ2-1; D gene ambiguous. The better agreement between TRBJ2-7 and the DNA end casts doubt on the J call. The germline gives CDR1 SGHAT, CDR2 FQNNGV. CDR3 length: 13 residues.

The gene calls are TRBV6-5 and TRBJ2-1; TRBD1 is a possible D gene (6 bases). The DNA matches TRBJ2-7 better at its end, which makes the J call doubtful. From germline, CDR1 is MNHEY and CDR2 SVGAGI. The CDR3 covers 15 residues. CDR3 nucleotide sequence: TGTGCCAGCAGTAACAGACAGGCCATGTCCTACGAGCAGTACTTC. Protein product: CASSNRQAMSYEQYF.

Only a few counts were recorded for this clonotype. Compared with germline, one end of the junction differs, possibly owing to a read error. The V call is TRBV28, the J call TRBJ2-4; D remains unclear. Germline-derived CDR1 and CDR2 are MDHEN and SYDVKM. This CDR3 is built from 15 residues. The CDR3 loop reads CASSHQSLGIYEQYF. CDR3 nucleotides: TGTGCCAGCAGTCACCAGAGTCTGGGTATCTACGAGCAGTACTTT.

The chain couples TRBV6-1 to TRBJ1-6, with 9 bases identical to TRBD1. After removal of 6 bases from V and 5 bases from J, the junction contained 8 bases not matched to a gene. CDR1 is MNHNS and CDR2 is SASEGT in the germline V gene. The CDR3 totals 16 residues. CDR3 region: CASSVGQGLNNSPLHF. In DNA, the CDR3 is TGTGCCAGCAGCGTAGGACAGGGGTTGAATAATTCACCCCTCCACTTT.